This T cell receptor beta chain was observed in a study of CD8 T cells in Susac syndrome. Peripheral blood CD8+ and CD4+ T cells were profiled by TCR beta sequencing. The authors negatively isolated CD8+ and CD4+ T cells and FACS-enriched TEMRA cells. Between the trimmed V and J ends, which lost 3 bases and 0 bases, there was a span of 12 bases. This CDR3 region has 16 residues. Per the germline V gene, CDR1 is LNHDA and CDR2 is SQIVND (reference sequence). Random hexamers served to reverse transcribe about 0.5 to 1 ug RNA. By means of immunoSEQ multiplex PCR, TCR beta CDR3 spanning 54 Vbeta and 13 Jbeta underwent amplification. MiXCR, applied by TCRdb to the immunoSEQ multiplex PCR reads, yields one record per CDR3 protein. The data contain some 18,000 distinct CDR3 sequences, 95% of them seen just once; the ten biggest clones take up approximately 0.23%.

This sequence originates from a human donor in good health. The sequencing input was CD8+ T cells from PBMCs. The chain uses TRBV19 and TRBJ2-1, with D perhaps matching TRBD1 (6 bases). The CDR3 region has the DNA TGTGCCAGTAGTATGTGGGACATGTACTCCTACAATGAGCAGTTCTTC. It is translated as CASSMWDMYSYNEQFF.